A selection of T cell receptor beta chains follows, all from one sample in a study of PD-1 blockade in classical Hodgkin lymphoma. TCRdb keeps only in-frame clones here, not all; method: immunoSEQ multiplex PCR. The sample yields tens of thousands of clones, 89% seen once. Sequencing was performed on peripheral blood mononuclear cells (PBMCs), taken before the second cycle of nivolumab. Receptors originate from a human donor with classical Hodgkin lymphoma. Both conserved end residues are part of each CDR3. The order of the fields is D gene, clone size, J gene, V gene, CDR3 protein, CDR3 DNA. The D gene is left open where the match is weak. Clone sizes are given selectively: once, few, many, or a class where the clone is expanded.

TRBD1 once TRBJ2-1 TRBV2 CASSRDRGNYNEQFF TGTGCCAGCAGTCGAGACAGGGGCAACTACAATGAGCAGTTCTTC
NA NA TRBJ1-1 TRBV5-6 CASSFDWNTEAFF TGTGCCAGCAGCTTCGACTGGAACACTGAAGCTTTCTTT
TRBD2 NA TRBJ2-1 TRBV9 CASSGLAGSGHNEQFF TGTGCCAGCAGCGGACTAGCGGGAAGTGGCCACAATGAGCAGTTCTTC
NA NA TRBJ2-5 TRBV27 CASSPGRRRETQYF TGTGCCAGCAGTCCTGGCAGGCGACGAGAGACCCAGTACTTC
NA NA TRBJ2-7 TRBV2 CASRVAQLYEQYF TGTGCCAGCAGGGTGGCTCAACTCTACGAGCAGTACTTC
NA NA TRBJ2-5 TRBV2 CASEDIQETQYF TGTGCCAGCGAGGACATCCAAGAGACCCAGTACTTC
NA NA TRBJ1-5 TRBV5-5 CASSLSTGTLSNQPQHF TGTGCCAGCAGCTTGTCGACCGGGACACTTAGCAATCAGCCCCAGCATTTT
NA NA TRBJ1-5 TRBV28 CASSLDRRALYSNQPQHF TGTGCCAGCAGTCTCGACAGGAGGGCCCTCTATAGCAATCAGCCCCAGCATTTT
TRBD1 NA TRBJ2-5 TRBV7-2 CASSRDRAWETQYF TGTGCCAGCAGTCGGGACAGGGCTTGGGAGACCCAGTACTTC
TRBD2 few TRBJ2-7 TRBV18 CASSPQAGGPYEQYF TGTGCCAGCTCACCACAGGCGGGAGGGCCCTACGAGCAGTACTTC
NA NA TRBJ2-2 TRBV29-1 CSALKGEGRYTGELFF TGCAGCGCACTCAAGGGGGAGGGGAGATACACCGGGGAGCTGTTTTTT
NA once TRBJ2-7 TRBV5-1 CASRHHIPPREQYF TGCGCCAGCAGACATCACATCCCTCCTAGGGAGCAGTACTTC
NA NA TRBJ1-5 TRBV6-1 CASSEDISGNNQPQHF TGTGCCAGCAGTGAAGATATTTCAGGGAATAATCAGCCCCAGCATTTT
NA once TRBJ1-1 TRBV5-6 CASSFGAEAFF TGTGCCAGCAGCTTTGGGGCTGAAGCTTTCTTT
TRBD1 NA TRBJ1-5 TRBV2 CASSAEDRGHQPQHF TGTGCCAGCAGTGCGGAAGACAGGGGGCATCAGCCCCAGCATTTT
NA NA TRBJ2-2 TRBV19 CASMPGSTTGELFF TGTGCCAGTATGCCGGGATCCACCACCGGGGAGCTGTTTTTT
NA NA TRBJ1-5 TRBV7-9 CASSLGEGSNQPQHF TGTGCCAGCAGCTTAGGGGAAGGAAGCAATCAGCCCCAGCATTTT
NA few TRBJ2-7 TRBV10-2 CASSESNRGSYEQYF TGCGCCAGCAGTGAGTCGAATAGGGGGTCCTACGAGCAGTACTTC
NA NA TRBJ2-3 TRBV25-1 CASRKRSAPTDTQYF TGTGCCAGCAGGAAAAGGTCCGCGCCCACAGATACGCAGTATTTT
TRBD1 once TRBJ2-2 TRBV18 CASSPRDREPSRTGELFF TGTGCCAGCTCACCCCGGGACAGGGAACCCTCACGTACCGGGGAGCTGTTTTTT
NA NA TRBJ2-6 TRBV19 CASSGLGFGANVLTF TGTGCCAGTAGTGGTTTAGGGTTCGGGGCCAACGTCCTGACTTTC
NA NA TRBJ2-7 TRBV7-2 CASSSYSYEQYF TGTGCCAGCAGCTCCTACTCCTACGAGCAGTACTTC
TRBD2 NA TRBJ2-1 TRBV4-1 CASSLQAGNEQFF TGCGCCAGCAGCCTCCAAGCGGGGAATGAGCAGTTCTTC
TRBD1 NA TRBJ1-3 TRBV27 CASSSGQGATGNTIYF TGTGCCAGCAGTTCAGGACAGGGGGCTACCGGAAACACCATATATTTT
NA NA TRBJ2-7 TRBV30 CAWRARDKLWEQYF TGTGCCTGGAGGGCCCGGGACAAACTTTGGGAGCAGTACTTC
TRBD2 NA TRBJ2-1 TRBV5-4 CASSLGGLAGGVQFF TGTGCCAGCAGCTTGGGGGGACTAGCGGGAGGGGTTCAGTTCTTC
TRBD1 NA TRBJ2-5 TRBV7-7 CASSQWTGAIETQYF TGTGCTAGCAGCCAATGGACAGGCGCTATAGAGACCCAGTACTTC
NA NA TRBJ1-2 TRBV28 CASSPPARTNYGYTF TGTGCCAGCAGTCCCCCGGCCAGGACAAACTATGGCTACACCTTC
TRBD1 NA TRBJ1-5 TRBV19 CASSWTGSNQPQHF TGTGCCAGTAGCTGGACAGGGAGCAATCAGCCCCAGCATTTT
NA NA TRBJ2-7 TRBV27 CASRPRGTSYEQYF TGTGCCAGCAGGCCTCGGGGTACCTCCTACGAGCAGTACTTC
TRBD1 NA TRBJ2-7 TRBV18 CASSKGQQASYEQYF TGTGCCAGCTCAAAGGGACAGCAAGCCTCCTACGAGCAGTACTTC
NA once TRBJ2-1 TRBV6-6 CASSYGGGQFF TGTGCCAGCAGTTACGGGGGTGGGCAGTTCTTC
NA NA TRBJ2-1 TRBV19 CASRASGYNEQFF TGTGCCAGTAGAGCAAGCGGGTACAATGAGCAGTTCTTC
NA NA TRBJ2-7 TRBV15 CATSIQGSYEQYF TGTGCCACCAGCATACAGGGTTCCTACGAGCAGTACTTC
NA NA TRBJ2-7 TRBV5-4 CASSHPGEFYEQYF TGTGCCAGCAGCCACCCCGGGGAGTTCTACGAGCAGTACTTC